Presented here are 32 T cell receptor beta chains from one specimen sequenced in a study of CXCR3-negative and CXCR3-positive naive CD8 T cells. Study-wide results and caveats: The study found more hydrophobic TRB CDR3s in CXCR3-positive naive cells than in CXCR3-negative naive cells.

Their antigen targets remain unknown. Through 5' RACE with UMI labels, the TRB cDNA libraries were prepared. Using the 5' RACE reads, TCRdb records one entry per CDR3 protein without DNA. The sample holds 85,000 to 120,000 distinct CDR3 sequences. Sequencing was carried out using naive CXCR3+ CD8+ T cells from blood. Subset: CD45RO-CCR7+CD27+CD95- naive CD8+ T cells expressing CXCR3 (TNR3+). The receptors shown here come from a human donor in good health. Some clones in this sample may be carry-over from other donors' samples.

V and J are TRBV3-1 and TRBJ2-6; TCRdb reports TRBD2, a call that lacks DNA to check it against. Germline loops: CDR1 LGHDT, CDR2 YNNKEL (reference sequence). This CDR3 is built from 17 residues. CDR3: CASSQGTSSSGANVLTF.

The genes are TRBV7-3 and TRBJ2-1; TCRdb's D call of TRBD2 is untestable without DNA. Germline V gene lookup returns CDR1 SGHTA and CDR2 FQGTGA. The CDR3 is 17 amino acids. The CDR3 loop is CASSLSLVAGGRNEQFF.

This chain joins TRBV6-6 and TRBJ2-1; TCRdb selects TRBD2, and the lack of DNA leaves this call unchecked. Germline CDR1 MNHNY, CDR2 SVGAGI (reference sequence). CDR3 length: 20 residues. CDR3 amino acids: CASSYSVRTSGFALNNEQFF.

The chain combines TRBV15 with TRBJ2-3; the TCRdb D gene call, TRBD2, has no DNA to confirm it. The CDR3 runs 16 residues. Germline CDR1 is LNHNV and CDR2 is YYDKDF (reference sequence). CDR3 region: CATSRDGAGEPDTQYF. Looking up the rest from reference TRBV15 and TRBJ2-3 gives the full variable domain: DAMVIQNPRYQVTQFGKPVTLSCSQTLNHNVMYWYQQKSSQAPKLLFHYYDKDFNNEADTPDNFQSRRPNTSFCFLDIRSPGLGDTAMYLCATSRDGAGEPDTQYFGPGTRLTVL.

This chain connects TRBV12-3 or TRBV12-4 to TRBJ2-3. The CDR3 loop spans 13 amino acids. The CDR3 loop reads CASSELAADTQYF.

The V gene is TRBV7-6, the J gene TRBJ2-7; checking the TCRdb D call of TRBD1 is not possible without DNA. CDR3 length: 15 residues. Per germline, CDR1 SGHVS and CDR2 FNYEAQ. The CDR3 loop is CASSLALAGRDEQYF.

This chain joins TRBV28 and TRBJ2-3; no DNA is available, so the TRBD1 call from TCRdb remains unchecked. There are 14 residues in the CDR3. Germline assignment: CDR1 MDHEN and CDR2 SYDVKM. CDR3 protein: CASSFKGSTDTQYF. Full variable domain (rest looked up from reference TRBV28 and TRBJ2-3): DVKVTQSSRYLVKRTGEKVFLECVQDMDHENMFWYRQDPGLGLRLIYFSYDVKMKEKGDIPEGYSVSREKKERFSLILESASTNQTSMYLCASSFKGSTDTQYFGPGTRLTVL.

The chain has TRBV23-1 and TRBJ2-1; TCRdb gives TRBD2 as the D gene, but with no DNA this cannot be confirmed. TRBV23-1 is noted as an ORF with a role that remains uncertain. The CDR3 is 14 residues long. The CDR3 sequence is CASSLRDLDNEQFF.

The V and J genes are TRBV30 and TRBJ2-7; lacking DNA, the TRBD2 call made by TCRdb goes unchecked. In germline, CDR1 is GTSNPN, CDR2 SVGIG (reference sequence). CDR3 length equals 14 residues. CDR3 sequence reads: CAWRGQPLTYEQYF.

The chain joins TRBV29-1 to TRBJ1-2; TCRdb reports TRBD1, a call that lacks DNA to check it against. Germline CDR1 is SQVTM and CDR2 is ANQGSEA. The CDR3 runs 16 residues. The CDR3 loop reads CSVEGQGDRSNYGYTF.

V gene TRBV7-9 combines with J gene TRBJ2-5; TCRdb names TRBD1, which stays unverified in the absence of DNA. The CDR3 is 16 residues long. Germline V CDR1 and CDR2: SEHNR, FQNEAQ (reference sequence). The CDR3 region is CASSSSQGPNQETQYF.

The CDR3 loop reads CSAIEGIISNQPQHF. The V call is TRBV20-1, the J call TRBJ1-5; checking the TCRdb D call of TRBD1 is not possible without DNA. There are 15 residues in the CDR3. From germline, CDR1 is DFQATT and CDR2 SNEGSKA (reference sequence).

The chain employs TRBV10-3 and TRBJ2-7. The germline gives CDR1 ENHRY, CDR2 SYGVKD. The CDR3 has 16 amino acids. The CDR3: CAISESGFEDAYEQYF.

The V and J genes are TRBV4-3 and TRBJ2-7; the D gene TCRdb calls, TRBD2, cannot be checked with no DNA. The CDR3 contains 17 residues. Germline values: CDR1 LGHNA, CDR2 YSLEER. This CDR3 is CASSQGPSGQPSYEQYF.

The chain carries TRBV29-1 and TRBJ2-1; the D call from TCRdb, TRBD1, cannot be confirmed without DNA. CDR1 is SQVTM and CDR2 is ANQGSEA in the germline V gene. The CDR3 length is 15 residues. The CDR3 loop reads CSVEVGGFTYNEQFF.

The chain joins TRBV11-2 to TRBJ2-6; the D call of TRBD1 rests on TCRdb alone, since no DNA is present to check it. The CDR3 runs to 15 residues. Germline CDR1 is SGHAT and CDR2 is FQNNGV. The CDR3 protein is CASSLMGAGANVLTF. The full variable domain, in which reference TRBV11-2 and TRBJ2-6 provide the parts outside the CDR3, is EAGVAQSPRYKIIEKRQSVAFWCNPISGHATLYWYQQILGQGPKLLIQFQNNGVVDDSQLPKDRFSAERLKGVDSTLKIQPAKLEDSAVYLCASSLMGAGANVLTFGAGSRLTVL.

V and J are TRBV12-3 or TRBV12-4 and TRBJ2-2; TCRdb picks TRBD1, but there is no DNA to check that call. CDR3 length equals 14 residues. CDR3 region: CASRGTDFTGELFF.

The chain links TRBV28 to TRBJ2-7; TCRdb indicates TRBD1, and absent DNA this call remains unverified. The germline V gene has CDR1 MDHEN and CDR2 SYDVKM. The CDR3 contains 14 residues. The CDR3 spells CASNWGQGAGEQYF.

This chain joins TRBV30 and TRBJ1-5. Germline V gene sequence: CDR1 GTSNPN, CDR2 SVGIG (reference sequence). CDR3 length: 15 residues. CDR3 amino acids: CAWSPGLPGDQPQHF.

The chain is built from TRBV24-1 and TRBJ1-2; TCRdb returns TRBD1, unconfirmable since there is no DNA. Germline V gene lookup returns CDR1 KGHDR and CDR2 SFDVKD. The CDR3 is 12 amino acids. CDR3 loop: CAVGDLVSGYTF.

V and J are TRBV28 and TRBJ2-3; the D call of TRBD2 rests on TCRdb alone, since no DNA is present to check it. Looked up from germline, CDR1 is MDHEN and CDR2 is SYDVKM. The CDR3 is made up of 17 amino acids. The CDR3 reads CASSLWGTSGSTDTQYF.

This chain's CDR3 is CASSLDRSGEQFF. The chain recombines TRBV7-3 with TRBJ2-1; TCRdb's D gene call, TRBD1, goes unchecked for lack of DNA. CDR1 is SGHTA and CDR2 is FQGTGA in the germline V gene. This CDR3 is 13 amino acids long.

V usage is TRBV7-9 and J usage is TRBJ2-7; the TCRdb call, TRBD1, lacks DNA for checking. The CDR3 contains 14 residues. CDR1 SEHNR and CDR2 FQNEAQ come from the germline V gene (reference sequence). This CDR3 is CASSYDGTTYEQYF.

V usage is TRBV15 and J usage is TRBJ2-2; TCRdb's assignment of TRBD2 cannot be checked, as there is no DNA. There are 16 residues in the CDR3. The germline V gene encodes CDR1 LNHNV and CDR2 YYDKDF (reference sequence). CDR3: CATSRSLAGGIGELFF.

V is TRBV13 and J is TRBJ2-1; TCRdb's D call, TRBD2, is unchecked because there is no DNA. CDR1 PRHDT and CDR2 FYEKMQ come from the germline V gene (reference sequence). The CDR3 is made up of 13 amino acids. The CDR3 sequence: CASSLYLLPEQFF.

This chain connects TRBV28 to TRBJ2-1; TCRdb calls TRBD2, which cannot be checked without DNA. CDR1 MDHEN and CDR2 SYDVKM come from the germline V gene. The CDR3 contains 18 residues. CDR3 sequence reads: CASSPGTSGGGFYNEQFF.

The rearrangement joins TRBV29-1 to TRBJ2-3; the D call from TCRdb, TRBD1, cannot be confirmed without DNA. Germline values: CDR1 SQVTM, CDR2 ANQGSEA. This CDR3 spans 15 amino acids. CDR3 region: CSVTGQGVLTDTQYF.

The rearrangement joins TRBV29-1 to TRBJ1-2; no DNA is available, so the TRBD1 call from TCRdb remains unchecked. The CDR3 covers 13 residues. Germline CDR1 and CDR2: SQVTM and ANQGSEA. The CDR3 sequence is CSVEQGGDYGYTF.

The chain employs TRBV7-9 and TRBJ2-5; as DNA is missing, the TRBD2 call by TCRdb cannot be tested. The CDR3 length is 14 residues. CDR1 and CDR2 (germline): SEHNR, FQNEAQ (reference sequence). CDR3 sequence reads: CASSLQSGKETQYF.

The chain carries TRBV7-9 and TRBJ2-7; the TCRdb call, TRBD2, lacks DNA for checking. CDR1 and CDR2 (germline): SEHNR, FQNEAQ (reference sequence). CDR3 size: 15 residues. The chain's CDR3 is CASSRTLAGEDEQYF.

The chain uses TRBV7-6 and TRBJ2-5; TCRdb indicates TRBD2, and absent DNA this call remains unverified. Germline-derived CDR1 and CDR2 are SGHVS and FNYEAQ. The CDR3 is 15 residues long. CDR3 in amino acids: CASSPTSGPQETQYF.

The V and J genes are TRBV5-5 and TRBJ1-5; TCRdb selects TRBD1, and the lack of DNA leaves this call unchecked. Germline V gene sequence: CDR1 SGHKS, CDR2 YYEKEE (reference sequence). The CDR3 runs to 17 residues. This CDR3 is CASSVLVDREPGQPQHF.